This entry lists 30 T cell receptor beta chains sequenced from one sample in a study of blood T cell repertoires in COVID-19 (dated by TCRdb to 2018 to 2020). Library preparation was by the immunoSEQ multiplex PCR assay. TCRdb's version of the immuneACCESS table is confined to in-frame rearrangements and falls short of the full clone set. An unresolved V gene accounts for under half of the shortfall where checked; the remainder is of unknown origin. The sample table shows around 57,000 clones, and around 80% are seen once. The top ten clonotypes cover roughly 6% of the sample. Sequencing used peripheral blood. The origin of the receptors is a woman aged 65 to 85 with acute or convalescent COVID-19.

This clone was recorded once. The V call is TRBV5-8, the J call TRBJ2-5, with a possible D match to TRBD2 (5 bases). With 7 bases removed from V and 5 bases from J, the gap between germline ends came to 15 bases. The V gene's germline CDR1 is SGHTS and CDR2 YDEGEE. This CDR3 is built from 13 residues. The chain's CDR3 is CASASRGLETQYF. The CDR3, as DNA: TGTGCCAGCGCCTCGAGAGGGCTCGAGACCCAGTACTTC.

This sequence joins TRBV18 and TRBJ1-1; 8 nucleotides match TRBD1. Unmatched junction bases numbered 2, after V lost 3 bases and J lost 8 bases. This CDR3 contains 12 residues. Germline V lookup: CDR1 KGHSH, CDR2 LQKENI. CDR3 residues: CASSPNRGEAFF. CDR3 nucleotides: TGTGCCAGCTCACCGAACAGGGGGGAAGCTTTCTTT.

The chain employs TRBV6-1 and TRBJ1-2; D possibly corresponds to TRBD1 (6 bases). The CDR3 is 14 amino acids. Germline V CDR1 and CDR2: MNHNS, SASEGT. V was clipped by 1 base and J by 4 bases, with 10 bases between them. DNA for the CDR3: TGTGCCAGCAGTGAAGGGGCGGACAGCTATGGCTACACCTTC. Its translation is CASSEGADSYGYTF.

This rearrangement joins TRBV5-6 to TRBJ2-7; possible D gene TRBD1, 6 bases. V shed 4 bases and J shed 2 bases, with 16 bases lying between them. Germline-derived CDR1 and CDR2 are SGHDT and YYEEEE. The CDR3 loop spans 15 amino acids. CDR3 protein: CASSTTRGLAYEQYF. The CDR3 nucleotides read TGTGCCAGCAGCACAACCAGGGGCCTAGCCTACGAGCAGTACTTC.

The V and J genes are TRBV6-2 or TRBV6-3 and TRBJ1-1; 8 bases map to TRBD1. Germline V CDR1 and CDR2: MNHEY, SVGEGT. Trimming took 4 bases from V and 5 from J; bases not matched to a gene: 6. This CDR3 comprises 14 residues. This CDR3 is CASSSSGGGTEAFF. The CDR3 region has the DNA TGTGCCAGCAGTTCTTCAGGGGGCGGTACTGAAGCTTTCTTT.

The CDR3 spells CASSLAGGYTF. DNA for the CDR3: TGTGCCAGCAGCTTGGCCGGTGGCTACACCTTC. The V call is TRBV5-6, the J call TRBJ1-2; no firm D call. The CDR3 runs to 11 residues. Looked up from germline, CDR1 is SGHDT and CDR2 is YYEEEE. Trimming pared 0 bases from V and 7 bases from J, leaving 4 bases between.

This chain connects TRBV27 to TRBJ2-7; 9 bases agree with TRBD2. The CDR3 has 15 residues. Germline V gene lookup returns CDR1 MNHEY and CDR2 SMNVEV (reference sequence). V lost 6 bases and J lost 2; bases outside the gene matches: 8. CDR3: CASSPLAGAPYEQYF. CDR3 coding DNA: TGTGCCAGCAGCCCACTAGCGGGCGCTCCCTACGAGCAGTACTTC.

The chain joins TRBV11-2 to TRBJ2-7; tentatively, D is TRBD1 (5 bases). Germline CDR1 reads SGHAT; CDR2 reads FQNNGV. V dropped 6 bases and J dropped 5 bases, with 17 bases sitting between them. This CDR3 contains 14 residues. The CDR3 reads CASSSQGDGHEQYF. CDR3 nucleotide sequence: TGTGCCAGCAGTTCGCAGGGTGATGGCCACGAGCAGTACTTC.

The rearrangement joins TRBV11-2 to TRBJ1-3; no reliable D call. V was clipped by 5 bases and J by 2 bases, with 10 bases between them. This CDR3 region has 14 residues. Germline V CDR1 and CDR2: SGHAT, FQNNGV. CDR3 in DNA: TGTGCCAGCAGCCCGCGTCTGACTGGAAACACCATATATTTT. Protein: CASSPRLTGNTIYF.

This clone was picked up one time. V is TRBV7-8 and J is TRBJ1-1; D gene uncertain. Looked up from germline, CDR1 is SGHVS and CDR2 is FQNEAQ. Trimming removed 1 base at V and 11 bases at J, with 11 bases between. This CDR3 has 12 amino acids. CDR3 DNA sequence: TGTGCCAGCAGCTTAGGGCTCAGCGGGGCTTTCTTT. This gives the protein CASSLGLSGAFF.

The CDR3 region is CASSQEWTSPTGELFF. The CDR3 nucleotides read TGCGCCAGCAGCCAAGAGTGGACTAGCCCCACCGGGGAGCTGTTTTTT. The rearrangement links TRBV4-3 to TRBJ2-2; 8 nucleotides agree with TRBD2. CDR1 and CDR2 from the germline V gene are LGHNA and YSLEER. The V gene end was trimmed by 0 bases and the J gene end by 4 bases; junction bases not matched to a gene: 4. The CDR3 runs to 16 residues.

This chain joins TRBV3-1 (or the pseudogene TRBV3-2) and TRBJ2-7, with D uncertain. This CDR3 has 12 amino acids. CDR1 is LGHDT, CDR2 YNNKEL, per germline (reference sequence). The V gene lost 2 bases and the J gene lost 3 bases, with 5 bases spanning the gap. CDR3 residues: CASSQLDYEQYF. CDR3 coding DNA: TGTGCCAGCAGCCAACTAGACTACGAGCAGTACTTC.

The chain has TRBV6-1 and TRBJ1-5, with D possibly being TRBD1 (5 bases). Germline V gene lookup returns CDR1 MNHNS and CDR2 SASEGT. This CDR3 is built from 16 residues. Trimming removed 0 bases from V and 0 bases from J, with 9 bases in between. CDR3 residues: CASSEAPRASNQPQHF. The CDR3 DNA reads TGTGCCAGCAGTGAAGCGCCCAGGGCTAGCAATCAGCCCCAGCATTTT.

The chain uses TRBV28 and TRBJ2-2, with 7 bases fitting TRBD1. From germline, CDR1 is MDHEN and CDR2 SYDVKM. The CDR3 spans 14 residues. V was clipped by 6 bases and J by 7 bases; unmatched bases: 8. This chain's CDR3 is CASRQTGYGGELFF. CDR3 bases: TGTGCCAGCAGGCAGACAGGGTACGGCGGGGAGCTGTTTTTT.

The rearrangement joins TRBV10-3 to TRBJ1-1, with 10 bases that match TRBD1. Losses at the gene ends were 4 bases for V and 5 bases for J; bases not matched to a gene: 4. Germline lookup yields CDR1 ENHRY and CDR2 SYGVKD. The CDR3 length is 14 residues. This CDR3 is CAISVGQGGTEAFF. The CDR3 DNA is TGTGCCATCAGTGTAGGACAGGGGGGGACTGAAGCTTTCTTT.

This rearrangement joins TRBV6-4 to TRBJ2-3; 8 bases line up with TRBD2. V lost 0 bases to trimming and J lost 5 bases; unmatched junction nucleotides: 7. The CDR3 covers 16 residues. In germline, CDR1 is MRHNA, CDR2 SNTAGT. CDR3 region: CASSDSRGVRRDTQYF. CDR3 coding DNA: TGTGCCAGCAGTGACTCGCGGGGGGTCCGTCGAGATACGCAGTATTTT.

V and J are TRBV5-1 and TRBJ2-3, with a possible D match to TRBD1 (6 bases). Trimming pared 0 bases from V and 2 bases from J, leaving 13 bases between. Germline-derived CDR1 and CDR2 are SGHRS and YFSETQ. The length of the CDR3 is 16 residues. The CDR3 here is CASSLVQGTFTDTQYF. The CDR3 DNA follows: TGCGCCAGCAGCTTGGTACAGGGTACATTCACAGATACGCAGTATTTT.

This chain uses TRBV5-4 with TRBJ1-1; D not resolved. The CDR3 is made up of 13 amino acids. With 1 base removed from V and 10 bases from J, the gap between germline ends came to 14 bases. In germline, CDR1 is SGHNT, CDR2 YYREEE (reference sequence). CDR3 coding DNA: TGTGCCAGCAGCTTGCGTCAGGCCGCCTCAGCTTTCTTT. This encodes CASSLRQAASAFF.

The chain combines TRBV28 with TRBJ2-7; 10 positions match TRBD2. Germline-derived CDR1 and CDR2 are MDHEN and SYDVKM. V shed 9 bases, J shed 3 bases, and the junction held 20 bases outside the gene matches. The CDR3 sequence is 18 residues long. The CDR3 DNA is TGTGCCAGTCTTTCTAGCGGGGGCCTTAAAAGATCCCGCTACGAGCAGTACTTC. Encoded protein: CASLSSGGLKRSRYEQYF.

The chain joins TRBV6-5 to TRBJ1-2, with 11 bases that match TRBD1. Looked up from germline, CDR1 is MNHEY and CDR2 is SVGAGI. There are 15 residues in the CDR3. V shed 5 bases and J 6 bases; nucleotides not matched to a gene: 8. Here the CDR3 DNA reads TGTGCCAGCAGTCGTAGGGACAGGGGGGTCCATGGCTACACCTTC. It yields the protein CASSRRDRGVHGYTF.

This chain joins TRBV2 and TRBJ2-5; the D gene is possibly TRBD2 (6 bases). Germline CDR1 is SNHLY and CDR2 is FYNNEI. The V and J ends lost 6 bases and 5 bases respectively, with 13 bases between them. The CDR3 is 13 residues long. The CDR3 DNA is TGTGCCAGCAGGGAGGGGTTCGATGAGACCCAGTACTTC. It specifies CASREGFDETQYF.

The CDR3 reads CASSLIPIGGGSGNTIYF. The DNA for the CDR3 is TGCGCCAGCAGCCTCATCCCTATAGGGGGGGGGTCTGGAAACACCATATATTTT. V gene TRBV4-1 combines with J gene TRBJ1-3; a possible D gene is TRBD1 (6 bases). Between the trimmed V and J ends, which lost 4 bases and 1 base, there was a span of 20 bases. Looked up from germline, CDR1 is MGHRA and CDR2 is YSYEKL. CDR3 size: 18 residues.

Only a few counts were recorded for this clone. This chain joins TRBV9 and TRBJ1-5; the D is unclear. This CDR3 spans 13 amino acids. Germline V gives CDR1 SGDLS, CDR2 YYNGEE. V lost 0 bases and J 7 bases, leaving 8 bases between the germline ends. The DNA of the CDR3 is TGTGCCAGCAGCGTAGACGGTCGACAGCCCCAGCATTTT. This encodes CASSVDGRQPQHF.

The chain is built from TRBV2 and TRBJ1-2; TRBD1 matches at 7 bases. The junction had 6 bases not matched to a gene; V was cut back by 5 bases and J by 6 bases. The CDR3 spans 13 residues. Germline CDR1 reads SNHLY; CDR2 reads FYNNEI. In DNA form, the CDR3 reads TGTGCCAGCAGTACAGACAGGGAGGATGGCTACACCTTC. It translates to CASSTDREDGYTF. The full variable domain, rest sourced from reference TRBV2 and TRBJ1-2, is EPEVTQTPSHQVTQMGQEVILRCVPISNHLYFYWYRQILGQKVEFLVSFYNNEISEKSEIFDDQFSVERPDGSNFTLKIRSTKLEDSAMYFCASSTDREDGYTFGSGTRLTVV.

This clone was detected only once. The J gene is TRBJ2-2, the V gene TRBV16; D unresolved. Looked up from germline, CDR1 is KGHSY and CDR2 is FQNENV. The CDR3 extends over 14 amino acids. With 7 bases removed from V and 4 bases from J, the gap between germline ends came to 13 bases. In nucleotides, the CDR3 is TGTGCCAGCACCACCCCTACTCTCACCGGGGAGCTGTTTTTT. Amino acid sequence: CASTTPTLTGELFF.

This clone has a single count. The chain joins TRBV5-1 to TRBJ2-7, with TRBD2 matching 11 bases. The CDR3 length is 18 residues. V gave up 3 bases and J gave up 6 bases; unmatched junction bases: 17. Germline CDR1 is SGHRS and CDR2 is YFSETQ. The DNA for the CDR3 is TGCGCCAGCAGCTCGCGCCTAGGGCTAGCGGGGGGCGACGGCGAGCAGTACTTC. This encodes CASSSRLGLAGGDGEQYF.

V usage is TRBV19 and J usage is TRBJ2-5; D uncertain. The germline gives CDR1 LNHDA, CDR2 SQIVND (reference sequence). The CDR3 has 13 amino acids. The V end was cut by 9 bases, the J end by 4 bases, with 15 bases between. Here the CDR3 DNA reads TGTGCCAGCAGTTTCGGTGGTAGAGAGACCCAGTACTTC. Translated, it gives CASSFGGRETQYF.

This chain connects TRBV7-6 to TRBJ2-7; D may be TRBD2 (5 bases). The CDR3 is 17 residues long. Germline lookup yields CDR1 SGHVS and CDR2 FNYEAQ. The V gene lost 2 bases and the J gene lost 5 bases, with 22 bases spanning the gap. The chain's CDR3 is CASSLRGRYVLFDEQYF. CDR3 DNA sequence: TGTGCCAGCAGCTTACGGGGAAGATACGTACTCTTCGACGAGCAGTACTTC.

V usage is TRBV10-3 and J usage is TRBJ1-2; possible D gene TRBD1, 6 bases. This CDR3 has 15 amino acids. Germline V CDR1 and CDR2: ENHRY, SYGVKD. V lost 0 bases to trimming and J lost 8 bases, with 16 bases between them. As DNA, the CDR3 is TGTGCCATCAGTGAGTCGCGGCAGGGGTTTAGCGGCTACACCTTC. This gives the protein CAISESRQGFSGYTF.

This rearrangement joins TRBV30 to TRBJ2-3; maybe TRBD2 (6 bases). The germline gives CDR1 GTSNPN, CDR2 SVGIG (reference sequence). The CDR3 covers 15 residues. Trimming stripped 3 bases from V and 0 bases from J, with 13 bases between. The CDR3 spells CAWRLSGVSTDTQYF. CDR3 DNA: TGTGCCTGGAGACTATCGGGGGTGAGCACAGATACGCAGTATTTT.